Reported below is one TCR beta chain. The source of the sample is a study of technical replicates of blood from several donors. TCRdb's table, derived via immunoSEQ multiplex PCR, lists solely in-frame clones and lacks some. The table records 70,000 to 80,000 clones, nearly 98% of them present only once. Sample: T cells isolated from PBMCs. This TCR derives from a human donor in good health.

The chain's CDR3 is CASSPSGGAGADTQYF. CDR3 in DNA: TGTGCCAGCAGTCCTTCCGGGGGGGCTGGGGCAGATACGCAGTATTTT. The chain uses TRBV5-4 and TRBJ2-3; 8 bases agree with TRBD2. The CDR3 extends over 16 amino acids. CDR1 is SGHNT and CDR2 is YYREEE in the germline V gene (reference sequence). Trimming cost V 5 bases and J 4 bases; bases outside gene matches: 12. The full variable domain, completed using reference TRBV5-4 and TRBJ2-3, is ETGVTQSPTHLIKTRGQQVTLRCSSQSGHNTVSWYQQALGQGPQFIFQYYREEENGRGNFPPRFSGLQFPNYSSELNVNALELDDSALYLCASSPSGGAGADTQYFGPGTRLTVL.